The clone carrying this T cell receptor (beta chain) turned up a few times. The data belong to a study of blood T cell repertoires in COVID-19. On the study more broadly: Sources were T cells, B-cell-depleted T cells, or PBMCs; the material itself was cDNA or gDNA.

Method: immunoSEQ multiplex PCR; TCRdb's copy keeps in-frame clones and lacks some. The sample comprises about 220,000 clones, about four fifths of which are singletons, and 3% to 4% rests with the top ten. Recruits, aged roughly 18 to 95 years, lived in 20 to 30 US areas. Source material: PBMCs or T cells enriched from blood (not recorded which). The source is a woman in her forties who had been exposed to COVID-19.

CDR3: CASTQGQRGSYEQYF. DNA of the CDR3: TGTGCCAGCACCCAGGGCCAGCGGGGGTCCTACGAGCAGTACTTC. V gene TRBV7-9 combines with J gene TRBJ2-7, with 8 positions matching TRBD2. The germline CDR1 and CDR2 sequences are SEHNR and FQNEAQ (reference sequence). The length of the CDR3 is 15 residues. Unmatched junction bases numbered 9, after V lost 7 bases and J lost 1 base.